The 2 T cell receptor beta chains reported below all come from one sample, sequenced in a study of vaccination effects on CD4 cells after COVID-19 (dated by TCRdb to between 2022 and 2023). For these TCRs, the target antigens are not known. In the ViraFEST assay, PBMC were stimulated with viral peptide pools, and TCR sequencing was then used to find antigen-specific CD4+ T cell clonotypes based on their expansion. After less than 13 days of culture, CD4+ T cells were isolated with the EasySep CD4+ T cell isolation kit. Participants received two doses of either the BNT162b2 or the mRNA-1273 mRNA SARS-CoV-2 vaccine. Libraries were prepared through the immunoSEQ multiplex PCR assay. TCRdb's version of the immuneACCESS table is confined to in-frame rearrangements and falls short of the full clone set. An unresolved V gene accounts for under half of the shortfall where checked; the remainder is of unknown origin. This sample lists 25,000 to 30,000 clones; roughly 68% were detected once. The ten largest clones represent roughly 16% of the sample.

The sample consisted of CD4+ T cells from PBMCs cultured with HCoV-OC43 spike peptides, taken after COVID-19 vaccination. This specimen's cell subset or site label, interpreted: HCoV-OC43 spike overlapping peptide pool stimulation. Receptors were obtained from a human donor who received a COVID-19 vaccine.

The chain joins TRBV6-5 to TRBJ2-3, with D unresolved. Germline lookup yields CDR1 MNHEY and CDR2 SVGAGI. The CDR3 is made up of 14 amino acids. V was trimmed by 8 bases and J by 0 bases, leaving 12 bases between them. In DNA form, the CDR3 reads TGTGCCAGCGCGCGAGACGTAAGCACAGATACGCAGTATTTT. This gives the protein CASARDVSTDTQYF.

V usage is TRBV29-1 and J usage is TRBJ1-1, with D hard to call. Per the germline V gene, CDR1 is SQVTM and CDR2 is ANQGSEA. This CDR3 is built from 12 residues. Between the trimmed V and J ends, which lost 4 bases and 1 base, there was a span of 7 bases. CDR3 sequence: CSVGQENTEAFF. CDR3 DNA sequence: TGCAGCGTTGGTCAGGAGAACACTGAAGCTTTCTTT.